This T cell receptor (beta chain) originates from a study of CD8+CD57+ T cells in acquired aplastic anemia. For the study at large: Sorting CD4+ and CD8+ cells gave DNA averaging about 2.9 ug. Healthy donors had, on average, approximately 11 million reads for their CD4+ cells.

Researchers used genomic DNA as the template to profile TCR beta VDJ and CDR3. TCRdb redid the calling of the reads with MiXCR, one entry per CDR3 protein. The sample shows roughly 170,000 distinct CDR3 sequences, about 64% of them seen only once. The source material was sorted CD4+, CD8+, or CD8+CD57+ T cells (not recorded which) from PBMCs. The TCR comes from a human donor in good health.

CDR3 coding DNA: TGTGCCAGCAGCTCCGGAACTGAAGCTTTCTTT. It codes for CASSSGTEAFF. This chain uses TRBV7-3 with TRBJ1-1; D remains ambiguous. Per germline, CDR1 SGHTA and CDR2 FQGTGA. V lost 4 bases and J 5 bases, leaving 5 bases between the germline ends. This CDR3 is built from 11 residues.